This record concerns one TCR beta chain sequence. This entry comes from a study of T-cell memory formation after mild COVID-19. Looking at the study overall: Clusters were largely donor specific.

The germline CDR1 and CDR2 sequences are SGHVT and SQSDAQ. The CDR3 sequence is 14 residues long. Trimming left V 5 bases short and J 1 base short, with 12 bases between. TCRdb itself ran the 5' RACE reads through MiXCR, one entry per CDR3 protein. The top ten clones hold 9% to 15% of a sample with approximately 450,000 distinct CDR3 sequences, around a sixth of them seen once. Material for sequencing was PBMCs or a T cell subset sorted from them (not recorded which). The sequence was collected from an adult woman who had mild COVID-19 (a few samples of this study predate the infection). Cell type and time point are not known. The genes are TRBV7-4 and TRBJ2-7; D perhaps matches TRBD1 (5 bases). The CDR3 loop is CASSPRTPSYEQYV. The DNA of the CDR3 is TGTGCCAGCAGCCCACGGACACCTTCCTACGAGCAGTACGTC.